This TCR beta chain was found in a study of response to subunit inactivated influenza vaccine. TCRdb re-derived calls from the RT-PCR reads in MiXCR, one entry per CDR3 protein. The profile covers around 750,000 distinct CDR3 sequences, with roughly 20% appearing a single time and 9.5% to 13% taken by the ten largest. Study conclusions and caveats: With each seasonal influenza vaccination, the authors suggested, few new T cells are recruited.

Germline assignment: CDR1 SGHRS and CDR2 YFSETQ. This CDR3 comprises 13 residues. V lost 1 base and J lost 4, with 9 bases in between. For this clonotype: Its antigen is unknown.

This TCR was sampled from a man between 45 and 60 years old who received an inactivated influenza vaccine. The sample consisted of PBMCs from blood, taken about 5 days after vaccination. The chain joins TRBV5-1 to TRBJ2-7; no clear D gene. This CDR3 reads CASSLRWGYEQYF. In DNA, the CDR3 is TGCGCCAGCAGCTTGCGGTGGGGTTACGAGCAGTACTTC.